This T cell receptor beta chain was recorded in a study of T cell clonality in common variable immunodeficiency. Study-wide points: The cause of increased CVID clonality remains unclear without subpopulation sequencing.

The CDR3 has 15 amino acids. The J segment lost 0 bases and the V segment lost 5 bases, leaving 3 bases of the junction unmatched. CDR1 KGHSH and CDR2 LQKENI come from the germline V gene. This clone was observed a few times. Its specificity is unknown. Read coverage stops 3 residues before the CDR3 terminus; the germline J gene supplies the remainder. CVID and control samples used equivalent genomic DNA input. Measured with immunoSEQ multiplex PCR; TCRdb has only the in-frame clones, and not every one. The sample includes approximately 40,000 clones, none of them occurring once. This clonotype was sampled from a person between 18 and 69 years old in good health. The V and J genes are TRBV18 and TRBJ1-5; 8 bases fit TRBD1. Sequencing was performed on peripheral blood mononuclear cells. CDR3 DNA, as far as it was read: TGTGCCAGCTCATCGGGACAGGTTAGCAATCAGCCC. Its protein product is CASSSGQVSNQP. The full CDR3 protein reads CASSSGQVSNQPQHF.